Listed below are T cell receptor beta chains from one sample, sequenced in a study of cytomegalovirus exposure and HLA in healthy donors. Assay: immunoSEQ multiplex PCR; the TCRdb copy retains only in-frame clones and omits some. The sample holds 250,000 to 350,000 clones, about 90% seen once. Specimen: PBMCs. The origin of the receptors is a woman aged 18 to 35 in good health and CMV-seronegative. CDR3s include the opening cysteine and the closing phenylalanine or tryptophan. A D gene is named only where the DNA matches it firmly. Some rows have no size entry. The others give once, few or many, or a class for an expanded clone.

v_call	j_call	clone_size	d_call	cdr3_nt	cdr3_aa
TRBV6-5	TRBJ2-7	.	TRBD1	TGTGCCAGCATCGATGGCGGGACAGGAAAGTACGAGCAGTACTTC	CASIDGGTGKYEQYF
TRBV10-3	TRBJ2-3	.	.	TGTGCCACAGGGGCAGGAGATACGCAGTATTTT	CATGAGDTQYF
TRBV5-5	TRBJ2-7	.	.	TGTGCCAGCAGCTTCGTGGCAGGGGGGTCGAACTCCTACGAGCAGTACTTC	CASSFVAGGSNSYEQYF
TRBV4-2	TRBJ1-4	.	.	TGTGCCAGCAGCCCACAGTTTGGCAGCCCGACAACTAATGAAAAACTGTTTTTT	CASSPQFGSPTTNEKLFF
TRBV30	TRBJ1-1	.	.	TGTGCCTGGAGTATAGGGATTGGACAGATGAGCACTGAAGCTTTCTTT	CAWSIGIGQMSTEAFF
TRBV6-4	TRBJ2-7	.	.	TGTGCCAGCAGTGATTACAGCCTCTACGAGCAGTACTTC	CASSDYSLYEQYF
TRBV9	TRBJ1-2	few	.	TGTGCCAGCAGCGGGGGAGACTACACCTTC	CASSGGDYTF
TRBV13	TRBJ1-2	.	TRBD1	TGTGCCAGCAGCGTAACAGGGGTGGAAGGCTACACCTTC	CASSVTGVEGYTF
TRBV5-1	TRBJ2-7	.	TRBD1	TGCGCCAGCAGCATTACCGGGACAGGGGGCGCGGGCGAGCAGTACTTC	CASSITGTGGAGEQYF
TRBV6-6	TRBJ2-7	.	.	TGTGCCAGCAGTTATCTCCAGGAGGGGAACTACGAGCAGTACTTC	CASSYLQEGNYEQYF
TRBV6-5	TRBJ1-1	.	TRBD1	TGTGCCAGCAGCCGGGGACAGGGGGCTGAAGCTTTCTTT	CASSRGQGAEAFF
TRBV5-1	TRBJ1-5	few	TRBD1	TGCGCCAGCAGCTGGGGGACAGCCGGGAACAATCAGCCCCAGCATTTT	CASSWGTAGNNQPQHF
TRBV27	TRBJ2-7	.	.	TGTGCCAGCAGTTTCTCACGGGAAGCCTACGAGCAGTACTTC	CASSFSREAYEQYF
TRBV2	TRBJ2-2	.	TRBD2	TGTGCCAGCAGTACCGGACTAGAGAACACCGGGGAGCTGTTTTTT	CASSTGLENTGELFF
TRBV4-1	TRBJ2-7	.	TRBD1	TGCGCCAGCAGCCAAGGCGCCGGGACAGGGAGCTCCTACGAGCAGTACTTC	CASSQGAGTGSSYEQYF
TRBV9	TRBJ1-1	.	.	TGTGCCAGCAGCGTCGCCGGGACAAGTAACACTGAAGCTTTCTTT	CASSVAGTSNTEAFF
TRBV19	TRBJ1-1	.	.	TGTGCCAGTAGTATTTTCGGGGTGGCGCAGGCTGAAGCTTTCTTT	CASSIFGVAQAEAFF
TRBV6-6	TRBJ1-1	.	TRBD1	TGTGCCAGCAGGCACTTCCTACAGGGGTCTGAAGCTTTCTTT	CASRHFLQGSEAFF
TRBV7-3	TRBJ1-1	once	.	TGTGCCAGCAGCTTAACAGGGGACACTGAAGCTTTCTTT	CASSLTGDTEAFF
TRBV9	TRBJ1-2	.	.	TGTGCCAGCAGCGTAGCTAGCGGGACGGAAGGCTACACCTTC	CASSVASGTEGYTF
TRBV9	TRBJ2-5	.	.	TGTGCCAGCAGCGTTTTACAGGGAGGGGGGGAGACCCAGTACTTC	CASSVLQGGGETQYF
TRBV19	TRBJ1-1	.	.	TGTGCCAGTAGTATAGGCGGGGAGAACACTGAAGCTTTCTTT	CASSIGGENTEAFF
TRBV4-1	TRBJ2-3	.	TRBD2	TGCGCCAGCAGCCAAGTCGGGGGGACAGATACGCAGTATTTT	CASSQVGGTDTQYF
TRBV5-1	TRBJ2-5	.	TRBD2	TGCGCCAGCAGCGGAGCGGGGGGCTGGGAGACCCAGTACTTC	CASSGAGGWETQYF
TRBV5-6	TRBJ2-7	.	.	TGTGCCAGCTCATCCAGGGGTAGCTCCTACGAGCAGTACTTC	CASSSRGSSYEQYF
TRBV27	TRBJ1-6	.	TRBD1	TGTGCCAGCAAAATACAGGGGGCGCCTTCACCCCTCCACTTT	CASKIQGAPSPLHF
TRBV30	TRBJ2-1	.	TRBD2	TGTGCCTGGACACTAGCGGTATCCTACAATGAGCAGTTCTTC	CAWTLAVSYNEQFF
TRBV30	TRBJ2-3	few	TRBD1	TGTGCCTTTGGACAGGGAAGCGCAGATACGCAGTATTTT	CAFGQGSADTQYF
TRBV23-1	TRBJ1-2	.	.	TGCGCCAGCACCCCGACGGAGAACTATGGCTACACCTTC	CASTPTENYGYTF
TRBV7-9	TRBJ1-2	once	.	TGTGCCAGCAGCTTAGTAGCGGGGCCGGGTGGCTACACCTTC	CASSLVAGPGGYTF
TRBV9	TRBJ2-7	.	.	TGTGCCAGCAGCGTAGGTAGCAGTGAGGCTAACGAGCAGTACTTC	CASSVGSSEANEQYF
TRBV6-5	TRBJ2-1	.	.	TGTGCCAGCACGATCCAAGCCGATTCCGATGAGCAGTTCTTC	CASTIQADSDEQFF
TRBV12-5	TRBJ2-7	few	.	TGTGCTAGTGGTTTCGCCTACGAGCAGTACTTC	CASGFAYEQYF
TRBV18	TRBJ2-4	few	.	TGTGCCAGCTCACCAGGGCCCAAAAACATTCAGTACTTC	CASSPGPKNIQYF
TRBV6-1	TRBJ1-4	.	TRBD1	TGTGCCAGCAACGACAGGGGGGGCGAAAAACTGTTTTTT	CASNDRGGEKLFF
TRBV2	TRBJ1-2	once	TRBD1	TGTGCCAGCACCAGGACAGGGCCCAGCTACACCTTC	CASTRTGPSYTF
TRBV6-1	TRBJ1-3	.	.	TGTGCCAGCAGTGCGGGGGTTTCTGGAAACACCATATATTTT	CASSAGVSGNTIYF
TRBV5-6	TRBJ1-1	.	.	TGTGCCAGCAGCTTGGGCGGGAACACTGAAGCTTTCTTT	CASSLGGNTEAFF
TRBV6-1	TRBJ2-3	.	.	TGTGCCATTTCGGACTCCCCAGTTGGGCAGTATTTT	CAISDSPVGQYF
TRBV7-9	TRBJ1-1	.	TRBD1	TGTTCCAGCAGCTTAGTCCAGGGGGGCACTGAAGCTTTCTTT	CSSSLVQGGTEAFF
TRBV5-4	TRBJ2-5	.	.	TGTGCCAGCCAGCGCCTATCCGGGACCCAGTACTTC	CASQRLSGTQYF
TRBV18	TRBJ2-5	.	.	TGTGCCAGCTCACTATCGCAAGGGGGAACCCAGTACTTC	CASSLSQGGTQYF
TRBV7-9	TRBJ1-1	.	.	TGTGCCAGCAGCTTGGGGGGGGGCACTGAAGCTTTCTTT	CASSLGGGTEAFF
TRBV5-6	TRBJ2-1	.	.	TGTGCCAGTATTCTTGAGGGTTACTCCTACAATGAGCAGTTCTTC	CASILEGYSYNEQFF
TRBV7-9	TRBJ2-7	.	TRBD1	TGTGCCAGCAGCTCTTCCGGGACAGGGAGCCTAGCGGCGACCTACGAGCAGTACTTC	CASSSSGTGSLAATYEQYF
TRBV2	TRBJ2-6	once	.	TGTGCCAGCAGTGAATATCAGGGAATCGGCTCTGGGGCCAACGTCCTGACTTTC	CASSEYQGIGSGANVLTF
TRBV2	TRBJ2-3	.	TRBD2	TGTGCCAGCAGAGCTAGCGGGGGAAGCACAGATACGCAGTATTTT	CASRASGGSTDTQYF
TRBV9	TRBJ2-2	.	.	TGTGCCAGCAGCGTATCCCGGGGGACCGGGGAGCTGTTTTTT	CASSVSRGTGELFF
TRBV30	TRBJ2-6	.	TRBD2	TGTGCCTGGAGGTTGCGGGGGTACCACTCTGGGGCCAACGTCCTGACTTTC	CAWRLRGYHSGANVLTF
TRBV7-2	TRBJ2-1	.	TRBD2	TGTGCCAGCAGCTTCCTAGCGGGGGGGCCTTATGAGCAGTTCTTC	CASSFLAGGPYEQFF
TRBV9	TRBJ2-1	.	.	TGTGCCAGCAGCGTAGGGGGAGCAGGCTCCTACAATGAGCAGTTCTTC	CASSVGGAGSYNEQFF
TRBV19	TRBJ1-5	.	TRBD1	TGTGCCAGTAGTATAGAGGTGGACAGGGTACAGCCCCAGCATTTT	CASSIEVDRVQPQHF
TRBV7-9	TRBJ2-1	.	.	TGTGCCAGCAGCCAGGACACCAGTGAGCAGTTCTTC	CASSQDTSEQFF
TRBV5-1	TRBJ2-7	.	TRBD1	TGCGCCAGCAGCCCGACAGGGGGTCCTTACGAGCAGTACTTC	CASSPTGGPYEQYF
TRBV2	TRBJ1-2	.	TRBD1	TGTGCCAGCAGAACTAGGACAGGGGAGGATGGTGGCTACACCTTC	CASRTRTGEDGGYTF
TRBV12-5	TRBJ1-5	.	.	TGTGCTAGTGGTCCGCCGGGGTATCAGCCCCAGCATTTT	CASGPPGYQPQHF
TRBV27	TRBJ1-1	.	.	TGTGCCAGCAGTTTAGGGCCAGGGCTGTACCCTGAAGCTTTCTTT	CASSLGPGLYPEAFF
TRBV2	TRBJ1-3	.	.	TGTGCCAGCAGTGACACAGGTAGAAACACCATATATTTT	CASSDTGRNTIYF
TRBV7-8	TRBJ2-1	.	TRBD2	TGTGCCAGCAGCTTAGGTCTAGCGGGGGCCCCTACTTACAATGAGCAGTTCTTC	CASSLGLAGAPTYNEQFF